These 12 T cell receptor beta chains share one sample of origin, sequenced in a study of blood T cell repertoires in COVID-19. The repertoire was sequenced with immunoSEQ multiplex PCR; TCRdb's copy has only in-frame clones and lacks some. The repertoire includes about 240,000 clones, 82% of them detected once, and 7% to 10% sits in the top ten. Sequenced material: peripheral blood. Receptor source: an elderly woman with COVID-19, enrolled during active disease.

V is TRBV15 and J is TRBJ1-5, with 10 bases matching TRBD1. The germline CDR1 and CDR2 sequences are LNHNV and YYDKDF (reference sequence). The trim removed 3 bases at V and 2 bases at J, leaving 4 bases unmatched. The CDR3 has 16 amino acids. The CDR3, as DNA: TGTGCCACCAGCAGTGGGACAGGGGCGCGCAATCAGCCCCAGCATTTT. Translated: CATSSGTGARNQPQHF.

The chain joins TRBV19 to TRBJ2-7; D perhaps matches TRBD2 (6 bases). The CDR3 runs to 14 residues. Germline CDR1 reads LNHDA; CDR2 reads SQIVND (reference sequence). V was shortened by 5 bases and J by 1 base, with 12 bases between the two germline ends. The CDR3 nucleotides read TGTGCCAGTAGTTCGGAGGGGTGGTCCTACGAGCAGTACTTC. Protein: CASSSEGWSYEQYF. Looking up the rest from reference TRBV19 and TRBJ2-7 gives the full variable domain: DGGITQSPKYLFRKEGQNVTLSCEQNLNHDAMYWYRQDPGQGLRLIYYSQIVNDFQKGDIAEGYSVSREKKESFPLTVTSAQKNPTAFYLCASSSEGWSYEQYFGPGTRLTVT.

This clone was recorded once. The CDR3 protein is CATSDLLSLGQGNQPQHF. The DNA of the CDR3 is TGTGCCACCAGTGATTTGTTGTCCCTTGGACAGGGCAATCAGCCCCAGCATTTT. The chain joins TRBV24-1 to TRBJ1-5; 7 nucleotides align to TRBD1. Germline values: CDR1 KGHDR, CDR2 SFDVKD. V lost 0 bases and J lost 2; bases outside the gene matches: 9. The CDR3 length is 18 residues.

This clone was seen a few times. The V call is TRBV18, the J call TRBJ2-7; 9 bases line up with TRBD1. CDR3 length: 15 residues. The V gene's germline CDR1 is KGHSH and CDR2 LQKENI. Losses at the gene ends were 3 bases for V and 1 base for J; bases not matched to a gene: 4. CDR3 coding DNA: TGTGCCAGCTCACCTGACAGGGGGAGATCCTACGAGCAGTACTTC. It is translated as CASSPDRGRSYEQYF.

This clone came up once. This chain uses TRBV6-5 with TRBJ1-5; D uncertain. V was trimmed by 0 bases and J by 7 bases, leaving 10 bases between them. Germline V gives CDR1 MNHEY, CDR2 SVGAGI. The CDR3 length is 14 residues. CDR3 bases: TGTGCCAGCAGTTACTCGAGAACGGGACAGCCCCAGCATTTT. This codes for CASSYSRTGQPQHF.

This clone was counted a single time. J is TRBJ1-1 and V is TRBV6-5, with unresolved D. This CDR3 spans 11 amino acids. Per germline, CDR1 MNHEY and CDR2 SVGAGI. The V end lost 0 bases, the J end lost 7 bases, and 3 bases lay between the germline ends. The CDR3 spells CASSYSSEAFF. CDR3 sequence (DNA): TGTGCCAGCAGTTACTCGAGTGAAGCTTTCTTT.

The rearrangement links TRBV18 to TRBJ2-1, with 15 bases fitting TRBD2. Per the germline V gene, CDR1 is KGHSH and CDR2 is LQKENI. The CDR3 runs 15 residues. Trimming cost V 5 bases and J 8 bases; bases outside gene matches: 4. The CDR3 region is CASSGLAGGPDEQFF. CDR3 bases: TGTGCCAGCTCAGGACTAGCGGGAGGGCCCGATGAGCAGTTCTTC.

This chain uses TRBV7-2 with TRBJ2-4, with a possible D match to TRBD2 (6 bases). The germline gives CDR1 SGHTA, CDR2 FQGNSA. This CDR3 region has 14 residues. The ends were cut back, 1 base at V and 12 bases at J, with 16 bases in the middle. CDR3 residues: CASSLGGSRGNQYF. The CDR3 DNA is TGTGCCAGCAGCTTAGGTGGGAGCCGCGGGAATCAGTACTTC.

The table lists this clone with a few counts. The chain uses TRBV5-1 and TRBJ1-1, with D maybe TRBD1 (5 bases). The V and J ends lost 4 bases and 7 bases respectively, with 17 bases between them. Germline-derived CDR1 and CDR2 are SGHRS and YFSETQ. The CDR3 loop spans 14 amino acids. The CDR3 sequence: CASSDSFSSFEAFF. The CDR3, as DNA: TGCGCCAGCAGCGACAGCTTTTCGTCTTTTGAAGCTTTCTTT.

CDR3 DNA sequence: TGTGCCTGGAGTGTACAACAGCTCTATGGCTACACCTTC. It yields the protein CAWSVQQLYGYTF. The chain combines TRBV30 with TRBJ1-2; the D is unclear. Germline V gene lookup returns CDR1 GTSNPN and CDR2 SVGIG (reference sequence). Trimming took 0 bases from V and 4 from J, leaving 9 bases between them. The CDR3 covers 13 residues.

This clone has more than one count but fewer than ten. This chain uses TRBV6-5 with TRBJ1-1; no clear D. The CDR3 loop spans 14 amino acids. V lost 2 bases and J 4 bases, leaving 11 bases between the germline ends. Germline V lookup: CDR1 MNHEY, CDR2 SVGAGI. The CDR3 bases are TGTGCCAGCAGTTACGCCTCAGGAAGCACTGAAGCTTTCTTT. It is translated as CASSYASGSTEAFF.

The chain combines TRBV7-3 with TRBJ2-1, with 9 bases that match TRBD2. This CDR3 is built from 15 residues. From germline, CDR1 is SGHTA and CDR2 FQGTGA. With 3 bases clipped from V and 4 bases from J, the junction kept 4 bases outside the gene matches. CDR3 DNA sequence: TGTGCCAGCAGCTTGAAGCGGGGGGCTTACAATGAGCAGTTCTTC. It translates to CASSLKRGAYNEQFF.